Following are 31 T cell receptor beta chains from one sample sequenced in a study of cytomegalovirus exposure and HLA in healthy donors. The table came from immunoSEQ multiplex PCR; TCRdb's copy has only in-frame clones and leaves some out. The sample contains some 150,000 clones, approximately 88% of which appear only once. The sample was PBMCs. Every receptor here comes from a man younger than 35 in good health and CMV-seropositive.

The rearrangement joins TRBV9 to TRBJ2-7, with 11 positions matching TRBD2. This CDR3 region has 16 residues. V shed 0 bases and J 0 bases; nucleotides not matched to a gene: 2. The germline V gene encodes CDR1 SGDLS and CDR2 YYNGEE. The CDR3 spells CASSVGGTSGSYEQYF. CDR3 in DNA: TGTGCCAGCAGCGTAGGAGGGACTAGCGGCTCCTACGAGCAGTACTTC.

The V gene is TRBV19, the J gene TRBJ1-1; possible D gene TRBD1, 5 bases. This CDR3 region has 14 residues. Germline V gene data show CDR1 as LNHDA and CDR2 as SQIVND (reference sequence). V lost 5 bases and J 5 bases, leaving 15 bases between the germline ends. The CDR3 bases are TGTGCCAGTAGTCCCTCGGGTTCAGGGACTGAAGCTTTCTTT. It specifies CASSPSGSGTEAFF.

The rearrangement links TRBV27 to TRBJ2-7; 9 bases map to TRBD2. The CDR3 loop spans 14 amino acids. The V segment lost 5 bases and the J segment 0 bases; nucleotides outside the gene matches: 2. CDR1 MNHEY and CDR2 SMNVEV come from the germline V gene (reference sequence). The CDR3 protein is CASSPSGDSYEQYF. CDR3 DNA sequence: TGTGCCAGCAGTCCTAGCGGGGACTCCTACGAGCAGTACTTC.

The J gene is TRBJ1-2, the V gene TRBV10-2; D is perhaps TRBD1 (6 bases). The CDR3 length is 15 residues. V was shortened by 2 bases and J by 6 bases, with 16 bases between the two germline ends. CDR1 is WSHSY, CDR2 SAAADI, per germline. In nucleotides, the CDR3 is TGCGCCAGCAGTGAGATGGCAGGGGAGGGAGATGGCTACACCTTC. This codes for CASSEMAGEGDGYTF.

The rearrangement uses TRBV11-2 and TRBJ2-7, with TRBD1 matching over 12 bases. Germline trimming cut 5 bases from V and 2 bases from J; bases unmatched to any gene: 16. Germline loops: CDR1 SGHAT, CDR2 FQNNGV. The CDR3 spans 19 residues. CDR3 in DNA: TGTGCCAGCAGCCGAGTTTCCGGGACAGGGGGCGTTCGTCCCTACGAGCAGTACTTC. It codes for CASSRVSGTGGVRPYEQYF. The full variable domain, in which reference TRBV11-2 and TRBJ2-7 provide the parts outside the CDR3, is EAGVAQSPRYKIIEKRQSVAFWCNPISGHATLYWYQQILGQGPKLLIQFQNNGVVDDSQLPKDRFSAERLKGVDSTLKIQPAKLEDSAVYLCASSRVSGTGGVRPYEQYFGPGTRLTVT.

The gene calls are TRBV6-1 and TRBJ2-7, with 7 bases fitting TRBD2. Losses at the gene ends were 8 bases for V and 2 bases for J; bases not matched to a gene: 6. From germline, CDR1 is MNHNS and CDR2 SASEGT. This CDR3 contains 13 residues. CDR3 in DNA: TGTGCCAGCGGTGCTAGCGGTCCCTACGAGCAGTACTTC. Its translation: CASGASGPYEQYF.

The chain recombines TRBV7-2 with TRBJ1-5; TRBD1 aligns across 10 bases. There are 15 residues in the CDR3. With 6 bases clipped from V and 2 bases from J, the junction kept 4 bases outside the gene matches. Germline V gene data show CDR1 as SGHTA and CDR2 as FQGNSA. This CDR3 is CASSRQGAGNQPQHF. The CDR3 DNA reads TGTGCCAGCAGTCGACAGGGGGCAGGCAATCAGCCCCAGCATTTT.

The rearrangement joins TRBV6-5 to TRBJ2-7; maybe TRBD1 (5 bases). Germline CDR1 reads MNHEY; CDR2 reads SVGAGI. There are 14 residues in the CDR3. Trimming pared 5 bases from V and 3 bases from J, leaving 14 bases between. This CDR3 reads CASSIGRAFYEQYF. The CDR3 DNA follows: TGTGCCAGCAGTATCGGCAGGGCATTCTACGAGCAGTACTTC.

This rearrangement joins TRBV4-1 to TRBJ2-1; 8 nucleotides line up with TRBD1. Germline loops: CDR1 MGHRA, CDR2 YSYEKL. J gave up 7 bases and V 0 bases, and 11 bases lay outside the gene matches. This CDR3 has 17 residues. The DNA for the CDR3 is TGCGCCAGCAGCCAAGACCTTGGGAGGACAGGGAGGAATGAGCAGTTCTTC. Translation: CASSQDLGRTGRNEQFF.

The rearrangement joins TRBV6-1 to TRBJ2-7; TRBD2 matches 9 bases. The ends lost 5 bases at V and 10 bases at J; junction bases unmatched: 9. The CDR3 extends over 13 amino acids. The germline gives CDR1 MNHNS, CDR2 SASEGT. The CDR3 DNA sequence: TGTGCCAGCAGTCCCCCTCGACTAGCGGCACAGTACTTC. Translated, it gives CASSPPRLAAQYF.

The CDR3 here is CASSLSGQGRGNHEQYF. The CDR3 DNA is TGTGCCAGCAGTTTATCCGGACAGGGGCGCGGTAACCACGAGCAGTACTTC. The J gene is TRBJ2-7, the V gene TRBV27; 9 nucleotides match TRBD1. The germline V gene encodes CDR1 MNHEY and CDR2 SMNVEV (reference sequence). V trimming: 0 bases; J trimming: 5 bases; junction bases outside the gene matches: 11. The CDR3 totals 17 residues.

The chain's CDR3 is CASQTGPNTGELFF. The CDR3, as DNA: TGCGCCAGCCAGACAGGGCCGAACACCGGGGAGCTGTTTTTT. The chain employs TRBV5-1 and TRBJ2-2; 7 positions match TRBD1. The CDR3 sequence is 14 residues long. V was pared by 7 bases and J by 0 bases, with 3 bases of the junction left unmatched. The germline V gene encodes CDR1 SGHRS and CDR2 YFSETQ.

The gene calls are TRBV5-8 and TRBJ1-4; D ambiguous. V lost 6 bases to trimming and J lost 5 bases, with 17 bases between them. The CDR3 sequence is 15 residues long. Looked up from germline, CDR1 is SGHTS and CDR2 is YDEGEE. The CDR3 here is CASIMSEVGNEKLFF. CDR3 bases: TGTGCCAGCATCATGTCGGAGGTAGGGAATGAAAAACTGTTTTTT.

Comments on this clone: A much larger clone differs from this one at a single base, so this may be a read error. This CDR3 is also generated by other DNA sequences in the sample. The chain couples TRBV5-1 to TRBJ2-1; D gene unclear. There are 14 residues in the CDR3. The germline V gene encodes CDR1 SGHRS and CDR2 YFSETQ. V was clipped by 0 bases and J by 5 bases, with 9 bases between them. The CDR3 DNA reads TGCGCCAGCAGCTTGGACGGCGGTAACAATGAGCAGTTCTTC. Translating it yields CASSLDGGNNEQFF.

The J gene is TRBJ2-7, the V gene TRBV13; 12 bases agree with TRBD1. V lost 4 bases and J lost 7; bases outside the gene matches: 5. CDR1 PRHDT and CDR2 FYEKMQ come from the germline V gene (reference sequence). The CDR3 runs to 14 residues. The CDR3 here is CASSSRDRGREQYF. CDR3 in DNA: TGTGCCAGCAGCTCGCGGGACAGGGGGCGAGAGCAGTACTTC.

V usage is TRBV7-6 and J usage is TRBJ2-6; possible D gene TRBD1, 6 bases. The CDR3 is 15 residues long. CDR1 and CDR2 (germline): SGHVS, FNYEAQ. The V end lost 4 bases, the J end lost 1 base, and 8 bases lay between the germline ends. CDR3: CASSSGQSGANVLTF. The CDR3 bases are TGTGCCAGCAGCTCTGGACAGTCTGGGGCCAACGTCCTGACTTTC.

V is TRBV5-1 and J is TRBJ2-3; TRBD2 aligns across 9 bases. Losses at the gene ends were 7 bases for V and 2 bases for J; bases not matched to a gene: 5. Per the germline V gene, CDR1 is SGHRS and CDR2 is YFSETQ. This CDR3 is built from 14 residues. The CDR3 DNA sequence: TGCGCCAGCGGGGTAGCGGGGGCCACAGATACGCAGTATTTT. Amino acid sequence: CASGVAGATDTQYF.

The CDR3 loop is CAWSETSTSQPQHF. The CDR3 DNA sequence: TGTGCCTGGAGTGAAACCTCTACGAGTCAGCCCCAGCATTTT. V usage is TRBV30 and J usage is TRBJ1-5; no clear D. The germline V and J ends were trimmed by 1 base and 6 bases, with 13 bases remaining between them. The CDR3 totals 14 residues. Germline CDR1 GTSNPN, CDR2 SVGIG (reference sequence).

This clone has just one count. V gene TRBV6-5 combines with J gene TRBJ1-1, with 9 bases fitting TRBD1. The CDR3 totals 14 residues. The V and J ends lost 4 bases and 3 bases, in that order; junction bases with no gene match: 3. Germline CDR1 and CDR2: MNHEY and SVGAGI. The DNA of the CDR3 is TGTGCCAGCAGTTTAAGGACAGGGGACACTGAAGCTTTCTTT. Translation: CASSLRTGDTEAFF.

The V call is TRBV5-8, the J call TRBJ2-7, with D possibly matching TRBD2 (5 bases). The CDR3 spans 19 residues. Germline assignment: CDR1 SGHTS and CDR2 YDEGEE. V dropped 1 base and J dropped 2 bases, with 25 bases sitting between them. In DNA form, the CDR3 reads TGTGCCAGCAGCTTGAGGCGGACTGGGCCTAGTAAGGGAACCTACGAGCAGTACTTC. It is translated as CASSLRRTGPSKGTYEQYF.

The chain recombines TRBV7-9 with TRBJ1-1; D is unresolved. The CDR3 has 15 residues. V was clipped by 5 bases and J by 1 base, with 14 bases between them. The V gene's germline CDR1 is SEHNR and CDR2 FQNEAQ (reference sequence). CDR3 sequence: CASSVYIAGNTEAFF. The DNA for the CDR3 is TGTGCCAGCAGCGTTTATATCGCCGGGAACACTGAAGCTTTCTTT.

The V and J genes are TRBV4-2 and TRBJ2-1; no definite D call. The CDR3 has 15 amino acids. The V end was cut by 0 bases, the J end by 4 bases, with 10 bases between. CDR1 is LGHNA and CDR2 is YNFKEQ in the germline V gene. The CDR3 DNA reads TGTGCCAGCAGCCAAGAGCCGACATATTACAATGAGCAGTTCTTC. Its protein product is CASSQEPTYYNEQFF.

J is TRBJ1-3 and V is TRBV5-1, with D possibly being TRBD1 (6 bases). The CDR3 is made up of 14 amino acids. V lost 0 bases, J lost 9 bases, and 13 bases lay in between. In germline, CDR1 is SGHRS, CDR2 YFSETQ. This CDR3 reads CASSLDRVGATIYF. CDR3 nucleotide sequence: TGCGCCAGCAGCTTGGACAGGGTCGGAGCCACCATATATTTT.

CDR3 bases: TGTGCCAGCAGTTTAAAGTTGCTAGTGACTGAGCAGTTCTTC. It codes for CASSLKLLVTEQFF. The chain uses TRBV28 and TRBJ2-1, with D unresolved. V was cut by 2 bases and J by 9 bases, with 14 bases left in between. The CDR3 runs 14 residues. Germline V gene lookup returns CDR1 MDHEN and CDR2 SYDVKM.

The chain has TRBV19 and TRBJ2-1; D might be TRBD2 (6 bases). The ends were cut back, 3 bases at V and 4 bases at J, with 13 bases in the middle. This CDR3 region has 15 residues. Germline assignment: CDR1 LNHDA and CDR2 SQIVND (reference sequence). The CDR3 reads CASSIGRDLYNEQFF. The CDR3 DNA reads as TGTGCCAGTAGTATCGGACGGGACTTATACAATGAGCAGTTCTTC.

This clone came up a few times. The chain recombines TRBV28 with TRBJ1-2, with unresolved D. Germline V gives CDR1 MDHEN, CDR2 SYDVKM. V dropped 6 bases and J dropped 3 bases, with 11 bases sitting between them. This CDR3 is built from 13 residues. For the CDR3, the DNA is TGTGCCAGCAGCCCCACAATGGACTATGGCTACACCTTC. Its translation is CASSPTMDYGYTF.

This clone rates as medium-sized. The CDR3 sequence: CASSPAGDFGGELFF. The CDR3 bases are TGTGCCAGCAGCCCCGCAGGGGATTTCGGCGGGGAGCTGTTTTTT. The rearrangement uses TRBV11-2 and TRBJ2-2; possibly TRBD1 for D (6 bases). Germline V gene data show CDR1 as SGHAT and CDR2 as FQNNGV. Between the trimmed V and J ends, which lost 5 bases and 7 bases, there was a span of 17 bases. The length of the CDR3 is 15 residues.

This sequence joins TRBV5-1 and TRBJ2-7; 7 bases line up with TRBD1. Unmatched junction bases numbered 6, after V lost 0 bases and J lost 3 bases. The CDR3 runs 15 residues. Germline V gene data show CDR1 as SGHRS and CDR2 as YFSETQ. The CDR3 sequence: CASSLAATGSYEQYF. Written as DNA, the CDR3 is TGCGCCAGCAGCTTGGCCGCGACAGGGAGCTACGAGCAGTACTTC.

CDR3 loop: CATSRDGGHGELFF. CDR3 nucleotides: TGTGCCACCAGCAGAGATGGGGGCCACGGGGAGCTGTTTTTT. J is TRBJ2-2 and V is TRBV15, with D maybe TRBD1 (6 bases). V lost 0 bases and J 7 bases, leaving 9 bases between the germline ends. The CDR3 runs to 14 residues. Germline V gives CDR1 LNHNV, CDR2 YYDKDF (reference sequence).

This clone was recorded only once. This chain connects TRBV18 to TRBJ2-3; a weak D match, TRBD1 (5 bases). V dropped 4 bases and J dropped 6 bases, with 11 bases sitting between them. The CDR3 runs to 13 residues. Per the germline V gene, CDR1 is KGHSH and CDR2 is LQKENI. Here the CDR3 DNA reads TGTGCCAGCTCACTGACAGTGTCCGATACGCAGTATTTT. Protein: CASSLTVSDTQYF. Supplemented by reference TRBV18 and TRBJ2-3, the full variable domain reads NAGVMQNPRHLVRRRGQEARLRCSPMKGHSHVYWYRQLPEEGLKFMVYLQKENIIDESGMPKERFSAEFPKEGPSILRIQQVVRGDSAAYFCASSLTVSDTQYFGPGTRLTVL.

The V and J genes are TRBV4-1 and TRBJ2-7, with 9 positions matching TRBD2. The V gene end was trimmed by 0 bases and the J gene end by 3 bases; junction bases not matched to a gene: 6. CDR3 length: 16 residues. Germline values: CDR1 MGHRA, CDR2 YSYEKL. In DNA, the CDR3 is TGCGCCAGCAGCCAAGAGAGGCGGGGGGGCATCTACGAGCAGTACTTC. Encoded protein: CASSQERRGGIYEQYF.